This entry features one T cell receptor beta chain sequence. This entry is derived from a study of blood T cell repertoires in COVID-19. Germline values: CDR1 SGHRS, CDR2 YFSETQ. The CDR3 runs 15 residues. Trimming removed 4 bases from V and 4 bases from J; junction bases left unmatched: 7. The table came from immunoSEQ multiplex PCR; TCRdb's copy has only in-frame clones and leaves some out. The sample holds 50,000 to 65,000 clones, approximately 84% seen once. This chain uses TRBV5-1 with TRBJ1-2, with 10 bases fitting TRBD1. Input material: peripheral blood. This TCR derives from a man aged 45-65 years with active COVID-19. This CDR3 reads CASSLGTGVLYGYTF. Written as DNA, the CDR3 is TGCGCCAGCAGCCTGGGGACAGGGGTCCTCTATGGCTACACCTTC.